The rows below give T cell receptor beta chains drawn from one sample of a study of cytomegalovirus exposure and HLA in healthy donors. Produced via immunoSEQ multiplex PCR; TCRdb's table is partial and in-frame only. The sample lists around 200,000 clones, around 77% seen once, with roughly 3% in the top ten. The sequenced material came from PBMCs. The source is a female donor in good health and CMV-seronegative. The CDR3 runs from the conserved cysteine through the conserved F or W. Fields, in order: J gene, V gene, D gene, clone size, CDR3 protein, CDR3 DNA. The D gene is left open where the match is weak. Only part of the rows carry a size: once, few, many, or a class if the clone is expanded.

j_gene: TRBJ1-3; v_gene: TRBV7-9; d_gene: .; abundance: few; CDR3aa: CASSLVGYSGNTIYF; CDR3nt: TGTGCCAGCAGCTTAGTCGGTTACTCTGGAAACACCATATATTTT
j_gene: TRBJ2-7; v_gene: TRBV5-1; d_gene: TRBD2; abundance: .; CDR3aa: CAAKGLAGVHEQYF; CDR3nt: TGCGCCGCAAAGGGACTAGCGGGAGTACACGAGCAGTACTTC
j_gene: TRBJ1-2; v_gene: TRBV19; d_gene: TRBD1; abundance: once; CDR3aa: CASSRPGTGLGGYTF; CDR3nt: TGTGCCAGTAGTCGTCCCGGGACAGGCTTGGGGGGCTACACCTTC
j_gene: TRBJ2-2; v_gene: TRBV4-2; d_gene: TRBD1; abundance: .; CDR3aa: CASRQQDRGRAGELFF; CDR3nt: TGTGCCAGCAGACAACAGGACAGGGGAAGGGCCGGGGAGCTGTTTTTT
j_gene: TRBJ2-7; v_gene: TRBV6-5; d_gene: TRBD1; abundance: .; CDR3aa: CASSPRTGGYEQYF; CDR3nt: TGTGCCAGCAGTCCGCGGACAGGGGGCTACGAGCAGTACTTC
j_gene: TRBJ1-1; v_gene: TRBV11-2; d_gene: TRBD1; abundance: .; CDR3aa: CASSLIGTGGRMNTEAFF; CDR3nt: TGTGCCAGCAGCTTAATTGGGACAGGGGGGCGCATGAACACTGAAGCTTTCTTT
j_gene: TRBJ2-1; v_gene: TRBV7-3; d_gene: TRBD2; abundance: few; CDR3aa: CASSLVAGETLSSYNEQFF; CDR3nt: TGTGCCAGCAGCTTAGTAGCGGGAGAAACCCTAAGCTCCTACAATGAGCAGTTCTTC
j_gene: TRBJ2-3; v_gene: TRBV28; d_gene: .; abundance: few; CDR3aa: CASRATSTQYF; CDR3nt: TGTGCCAGCAGGGCCACTAGCACGCAGTATTTT
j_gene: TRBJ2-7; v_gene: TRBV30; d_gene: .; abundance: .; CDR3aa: CAWTSWTQSYEQYF; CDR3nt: TGTGCCTGGACCAGCTGGACTCAATCCTACGAGCAGTACTTC
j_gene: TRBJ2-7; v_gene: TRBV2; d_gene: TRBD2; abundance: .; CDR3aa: CASSEGTSVYEQYF; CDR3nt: TGTGCCAGCAGTGAAGGGACTAGCGTATACGAGCAGTACTTC
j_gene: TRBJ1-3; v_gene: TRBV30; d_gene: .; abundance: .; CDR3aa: CATATSGNTIYF; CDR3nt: TGTGCGACAGCCACTTCTGGAAACACCATATATTTT
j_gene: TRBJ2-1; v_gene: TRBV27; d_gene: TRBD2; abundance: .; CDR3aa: CASPTSGRSFLEQFF; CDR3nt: TGTGCCAGCCCTACTAGCGGGAGGTCCTTTCTGGAGCAGTTCTTC
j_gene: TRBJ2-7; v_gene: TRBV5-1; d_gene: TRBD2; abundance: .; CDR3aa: CASSPSGRVHEQYF; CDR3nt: TGCGCCAGCAGCCCCAGCGGGAGAGTCCACGAGCAGTACTTC
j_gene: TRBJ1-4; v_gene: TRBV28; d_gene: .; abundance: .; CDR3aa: CASEGGGSEKLFF; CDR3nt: TGTGCCAGCGAGGGGGGGGGTAGTGAAAAACTGTTTTTT
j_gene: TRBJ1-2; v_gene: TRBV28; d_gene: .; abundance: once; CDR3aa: CASSFPGPRNGYTF; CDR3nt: TGTGCCAGCAGTTTCCCAGGGCCGAGAAATGGCTACACCTTC
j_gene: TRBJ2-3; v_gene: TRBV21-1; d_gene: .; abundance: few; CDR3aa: CASSIRLAGVTDTQYF; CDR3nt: TGTGCCAGCAGCATCCGCCTAGCGGGGGTTACAGATACGCAGTATTTT
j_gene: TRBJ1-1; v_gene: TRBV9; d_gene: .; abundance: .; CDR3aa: CASSTITGFPEAFF; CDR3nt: TGTGCCAGCAGCACCATAACAGGGTTTCCTGAAGCTTTCTTT
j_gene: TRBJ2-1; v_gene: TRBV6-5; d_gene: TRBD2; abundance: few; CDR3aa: CASRLVAGGEFF; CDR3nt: TGTGCCAGCAGACTCGTAGCGGGAGGGGAGTTCTTC
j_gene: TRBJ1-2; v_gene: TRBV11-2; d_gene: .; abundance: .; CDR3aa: CASSLSREVDGYTF; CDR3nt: TGTGCCAGCAGCTTGTCCCGGGAGGTGGATGGCTACACCTTC
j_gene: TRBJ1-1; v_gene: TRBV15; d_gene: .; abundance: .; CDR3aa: CATSITGSNTEAFF; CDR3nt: TGTGCCACCAGCATTACAGGGAGCAACACTGAAGCTTTCTTT
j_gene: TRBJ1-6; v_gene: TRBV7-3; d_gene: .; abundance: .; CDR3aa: CASSLNGIGESPLHF; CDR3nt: TGTGCCAGCAGCTTAAACGGTATAGGGGAATCACCCCTCCACTTT
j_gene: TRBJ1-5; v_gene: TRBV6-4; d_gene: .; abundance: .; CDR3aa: CASSPGGSNQPQHF; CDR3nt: TGTGCCAGCAGCCCGGGGGGTAGCAATCAGCCCCAGCATTTT
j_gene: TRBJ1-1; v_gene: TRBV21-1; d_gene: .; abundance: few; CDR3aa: CASRREDCTEAFF; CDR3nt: TGTGCCAGCAGAAGGGAGGACTGCACTGAAGCTTTCTTT
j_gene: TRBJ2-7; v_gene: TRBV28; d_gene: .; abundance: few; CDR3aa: CASSFGQGIIHEQYF; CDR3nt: TGTGCCAGCAGTTTCGGGCAGGGGATAATCCACGAGCAGTACTTC
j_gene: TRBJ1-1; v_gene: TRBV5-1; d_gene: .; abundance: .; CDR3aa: CASSLAGDTEAFF; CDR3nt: TGCGCCAGCAGCTTGGCGGGGGACACTGAAGCTTTCTTT
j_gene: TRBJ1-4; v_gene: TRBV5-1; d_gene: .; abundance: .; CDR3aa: CASSEGVEEKLFF; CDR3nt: TGCGCCAGCAGTGAGGGGGTTGAGGAAAAACTGTTTTTT
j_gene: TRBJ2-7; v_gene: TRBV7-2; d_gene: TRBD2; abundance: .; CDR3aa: CASSLTAVTSGVPLGYF; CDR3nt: TGTGCCAGCAGCTTGACGGCCGTGACTAGCGGAGTCCCCCTGGGGTACTTC
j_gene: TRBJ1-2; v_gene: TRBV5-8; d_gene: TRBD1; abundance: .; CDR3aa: CASSLTGGNYGYTF; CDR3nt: TGTGCCAGCAGCTTAACAGGGGGCAACTATGGCTACACCTTC
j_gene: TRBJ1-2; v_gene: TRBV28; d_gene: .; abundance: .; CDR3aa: CASSLLGEGGYTF; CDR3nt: TGTGCCAGCAGTTTACTGGGGGAGGGTGGCTACACCTTC
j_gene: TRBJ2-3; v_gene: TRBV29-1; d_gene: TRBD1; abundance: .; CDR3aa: CSGQRQGRPDTQYF; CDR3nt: TGCAGCGGGCAGCGACAGGGCCGCCCAGATACGCAGTATTTT
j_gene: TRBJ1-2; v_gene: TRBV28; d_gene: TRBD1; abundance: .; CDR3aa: CASSTRGPYRDRGIYGYTF; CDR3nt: TGTGCCAGCAGCACTAGGGGCCCTTACCGGGACAGGGGAATTTATGGCTACACCTTC
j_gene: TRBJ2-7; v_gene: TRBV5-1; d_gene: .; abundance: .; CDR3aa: CASSYRPDTGEQYF; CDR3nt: TGCGCCAGCAGCTACCGTCCCGACACTGGAGAGCAGTACTTC
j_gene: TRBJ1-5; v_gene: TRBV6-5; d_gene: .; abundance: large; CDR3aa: CASSRGFGQPQHF; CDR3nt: TGTGCCAGCAGCCGCGGGTTCGGTCAGCCCCAGCATTTT
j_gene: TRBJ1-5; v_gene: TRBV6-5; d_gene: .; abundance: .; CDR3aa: CASRTGGNSNQPQHF; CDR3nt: TGTGCCAGCAGGACCGGGGGTAACAGCAATCAGCCCCAGCATTTT
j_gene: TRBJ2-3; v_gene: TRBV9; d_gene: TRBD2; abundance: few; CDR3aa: CASSVAGGLATRTDTQYF; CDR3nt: TGTGCCAGCAGCGTAGCTGGGGGACTAGCGACCCGCACAGATACGCAGTATTTT
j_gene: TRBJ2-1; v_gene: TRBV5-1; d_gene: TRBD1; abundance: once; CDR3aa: CASSVGQGRASSSYNEQFF; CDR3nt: TGCGCCAGCAGCGTCGGACAGGGGAGAGCCTCCAGCTCCTACAATGAGCAGTTCTTC
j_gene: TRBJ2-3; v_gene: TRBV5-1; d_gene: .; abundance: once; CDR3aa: CASSFGTGTRTDTQYF; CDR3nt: TGCGCCAGCAGCTTCGGCACGGGTACCCGCACAGATACGCAGTATTTT
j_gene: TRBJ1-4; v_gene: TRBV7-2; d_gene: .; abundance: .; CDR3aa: CASSSSPGRGNEKLFF; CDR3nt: TGTGCCAGCAGCTCCTCCCCCGGGAGAGGGAATGAAAAACTGTTTTTT
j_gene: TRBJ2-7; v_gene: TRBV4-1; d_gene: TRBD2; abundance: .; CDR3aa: CASSWTSGRAEEQYF; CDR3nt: TGCGCCAGCAGCTGGACTAGCGGGAGGGCCGAAGAGCAGTACTTC
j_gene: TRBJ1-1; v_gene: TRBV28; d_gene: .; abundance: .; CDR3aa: CASSFYSPPKAFF; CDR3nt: TGTGCCAGCAGTTTTTACTCCCCTCCTAAGGCTTTCTTT
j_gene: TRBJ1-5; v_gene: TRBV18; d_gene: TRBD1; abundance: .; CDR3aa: CASSDRGDQPQHF; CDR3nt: TGTGCCAGCTCGGACAGGGGTGATCAGCCCCAGCATTTT
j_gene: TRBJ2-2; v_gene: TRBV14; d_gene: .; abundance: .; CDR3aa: CASSQTPTGELFF; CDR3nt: TGTGCCAGCAGCCAGACACCCACCGGGGAGCTGTTTTTT
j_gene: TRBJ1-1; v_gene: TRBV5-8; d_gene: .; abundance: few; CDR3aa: CASSLVAGEAFF; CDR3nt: TGTGCCAGCAGCTTGGTTGCTGGGGAGGCTTTCTTT
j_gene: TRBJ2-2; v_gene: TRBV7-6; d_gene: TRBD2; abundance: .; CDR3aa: CASSLVGGPAGELFF; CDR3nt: TGTGCCAGCAGCTTAGTGGGAGGGCCCGCCGGGGAGCTGTTTTTT
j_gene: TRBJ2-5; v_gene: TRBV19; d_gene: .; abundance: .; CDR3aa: CASRQGETQYF; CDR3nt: TGTGCCAGTAGACAGGGCGAGACCCAGTACTTC
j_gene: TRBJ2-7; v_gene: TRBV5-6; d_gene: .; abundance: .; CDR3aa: CASSPDIALYEQYF; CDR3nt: TGTGCCAGCAGCCCCGACATCGCCCTCTACGAGCAGTACTTC
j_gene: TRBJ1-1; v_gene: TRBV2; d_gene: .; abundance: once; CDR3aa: CASPQGGRMNTEAFF; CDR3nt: TGTGCCAGCCCCCAAGGGGGACGAATGAACACTGAAGCTTTCTTT